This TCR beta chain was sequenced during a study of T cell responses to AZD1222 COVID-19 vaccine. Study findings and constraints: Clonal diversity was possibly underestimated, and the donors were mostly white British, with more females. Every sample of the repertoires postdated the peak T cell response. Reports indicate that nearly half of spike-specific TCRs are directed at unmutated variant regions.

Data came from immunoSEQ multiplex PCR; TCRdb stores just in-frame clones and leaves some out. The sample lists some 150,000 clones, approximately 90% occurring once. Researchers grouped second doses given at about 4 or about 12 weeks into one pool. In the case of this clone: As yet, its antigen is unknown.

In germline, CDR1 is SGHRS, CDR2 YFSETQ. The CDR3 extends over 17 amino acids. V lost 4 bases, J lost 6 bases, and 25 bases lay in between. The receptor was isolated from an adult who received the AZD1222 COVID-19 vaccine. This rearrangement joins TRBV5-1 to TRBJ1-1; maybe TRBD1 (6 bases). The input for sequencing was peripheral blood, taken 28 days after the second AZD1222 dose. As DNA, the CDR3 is TGCGCCAGCAGCCCCGACCCACGACAGGCCCTGAGAGCTGAAGCTTTCTTT. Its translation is CASSPDPRQALRAEAFF.